This T cell receptor beta chain is drawn from a study of alternative splicing in chronic myeloid leukemia remission (dated by TCRdb to between 2020 and 2021). Some background on the complete study: Remission specimens from the trials were collected at major or complete molecular response, at 12 or 24 months of TKI therapy. RNA sequencing was used to profile peripheral blood taken from chronic-phase CML patients both at diagnosis and at remission, and those profiles were then compared against healthy donors. The RESIST (imatinib), ENESTxtnd (nilotinib) and PINNACLE (nilotinib plus pegylated interferon) trials supplied several diagnostic specimens along with matched remission specimens. Median ages were around 50 years at diagnosis, under 60 at remission and 35 to 40 for healthy controls. Total leukocytes from peripheral blood collected in EDTA were used as the trial diagnostic specimens. The French Persistem study supplied nine CML samples, of which seven were diagnostic and two were matched remission samples. Female/male counts were 11/5 for diagnosis samples, 8/3 for remission samples and 2/4 for controls. For diagnosis, remission and control samples alike, total RNA was extracted from peripheral blood mononuclear cells using Trizol. What the authors observed across the whole study: Blood cell composition differed strongly depending on the timepoint, moving from an enrichment of myeloid progenitors at diagnosis to an enrichment of mature lymphoid cells at remission. Blood cell composition at remission was reconfigured to resemble lymphoid cell-enriched normal controls.

The time point label, read with the paper, signifies: major or complete molecular response after front-line TKI therapy. The patient cohort comprised about 15 CML patients, with matched post-remission samples retrieved for a subset of them. This clonotype was recorded only once. There is no known antigen for this receptor. The CDR3, from cysteine to phenylalanine, totals 13 residues. No DNA appears here. According to the germline V gene, CDR1 reads MNHEY and CDR2 reads SVGEGT. Libraries were made using bulk RNA-seq. The TruSeq Stranded RNA sample prep kit was used to generate libraries of poly-A-enriched mRNA from an input of 0.8 to 1 ug total RNA. Every sample was sequenced in triplicate, with paired-end sequencing run on a HiSeq 2500. RNA-seq read length was 125 nucleotides per mate. As for the original processing: Reads were trimmed and aligned to hg38 using STAR v2.7, and quality control was performed with FASTQC, RSeQC and multiqc. Salmon 0.14.1 was used to quantify gene expression levels as transcripts per million (TPM). Principal component analysis suggested that transcriptomic profiles were not driven by trial, library batch, sequencing batch, treatment regimen or sex. Through TCRdb reprocessing, the reads give one entry per CDR3 protein sequence; DNA is omitted. These V and J calls derive from TCRdb rather than the authors' analysis. This sample holds some 400 distinct CDR3 sequences; 98% were observed only once. The top ten constitute roughly 5.7% of the sample.

The chain joins TRBV6-2 or TRBV6-3 to TRBJ2-1; TCRdb returns TRBD2, unconfirmable since there is no DNA. The sequence came from an adult with chronic myeloid leukemia. This specimen was PBMCs or total blood leukocytes (not recorded which), taken during remission. The encoded CDR3 is CASSYMRGDEQFF.